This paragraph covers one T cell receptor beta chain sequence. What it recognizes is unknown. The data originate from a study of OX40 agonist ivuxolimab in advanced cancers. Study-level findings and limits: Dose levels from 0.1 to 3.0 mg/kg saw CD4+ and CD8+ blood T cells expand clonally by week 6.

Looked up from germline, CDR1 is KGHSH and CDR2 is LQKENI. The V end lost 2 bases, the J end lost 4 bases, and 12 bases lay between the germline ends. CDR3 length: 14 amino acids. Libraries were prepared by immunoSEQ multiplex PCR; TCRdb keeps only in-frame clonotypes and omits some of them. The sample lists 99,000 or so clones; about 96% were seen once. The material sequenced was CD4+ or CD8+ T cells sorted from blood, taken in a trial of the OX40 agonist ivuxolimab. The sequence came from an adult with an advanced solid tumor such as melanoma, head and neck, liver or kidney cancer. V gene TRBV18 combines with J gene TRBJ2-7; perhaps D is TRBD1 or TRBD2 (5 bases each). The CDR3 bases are TGTGCCAGCTCACCAACAGGAGGAGGATACGAGCAGTACTTC. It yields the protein CASSPTGGGYEQYF.